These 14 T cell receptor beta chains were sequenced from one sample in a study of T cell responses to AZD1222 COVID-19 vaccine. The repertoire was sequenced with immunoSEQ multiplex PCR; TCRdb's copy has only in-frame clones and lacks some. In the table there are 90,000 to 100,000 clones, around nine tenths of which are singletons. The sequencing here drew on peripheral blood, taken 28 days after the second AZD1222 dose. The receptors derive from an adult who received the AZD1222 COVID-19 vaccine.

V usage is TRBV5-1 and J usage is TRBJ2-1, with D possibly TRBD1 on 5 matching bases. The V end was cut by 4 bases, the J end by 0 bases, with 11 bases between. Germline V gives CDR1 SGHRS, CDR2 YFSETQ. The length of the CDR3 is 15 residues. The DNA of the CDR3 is TGCGCCAGCAGCCCAAGGGGCGGCTCCTACAATGAGCAGTTCTTC. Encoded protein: CASSPRGGSYNEQFF.

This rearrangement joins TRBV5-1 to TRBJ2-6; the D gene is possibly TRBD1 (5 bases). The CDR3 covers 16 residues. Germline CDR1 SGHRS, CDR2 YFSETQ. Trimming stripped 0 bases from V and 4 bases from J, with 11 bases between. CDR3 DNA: TGCGCCAGCAGCTTGGAGGGGCAATCCGGGGCCAACGTCCTGACTTTC. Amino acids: CASSLEGQSGANVLTF.

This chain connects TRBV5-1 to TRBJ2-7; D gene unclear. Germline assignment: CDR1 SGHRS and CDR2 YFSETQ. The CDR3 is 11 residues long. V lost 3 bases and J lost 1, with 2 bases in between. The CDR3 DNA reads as TGCGCCAGCAGCTCATCCTACGAGCAGTACTTC. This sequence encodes CASSSSYEQYF.

DNA of the CDR3: TGCAGCGTTGATAGGTCAGATACGCAGTATTTT. Translated, it gives CSVDRSDTQYF. The rearrangement joins TRBV29-1 to TRBJ2-3; D call uncertain. Germline V gene sequence: CDR1 SQVTM, CDR2 ANQGSEA. The CDR3 has 11 residues. Trimming took 3 bases from V and 4 from J, leaving 5 bases between them.

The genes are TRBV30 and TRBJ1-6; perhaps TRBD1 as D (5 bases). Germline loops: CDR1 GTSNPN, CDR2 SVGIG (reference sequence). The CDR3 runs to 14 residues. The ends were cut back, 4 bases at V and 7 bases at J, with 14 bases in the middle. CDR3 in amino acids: CAWTPGPLNSPLHF. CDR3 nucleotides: TGTGCCTGGACCCCGGGACCGTTAAATTCACCCCTCCACTTT.

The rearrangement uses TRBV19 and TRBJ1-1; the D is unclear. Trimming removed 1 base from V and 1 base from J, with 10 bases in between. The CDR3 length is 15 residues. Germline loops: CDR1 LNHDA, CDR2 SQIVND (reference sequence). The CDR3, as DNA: TGTGCCAGTAGTATAGGGCAGTGGTCGAACACTGAAGCTTTCTTT. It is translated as CASSIGQWSNTEAFF. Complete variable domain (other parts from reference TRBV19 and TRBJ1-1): DGGITQSPKYLFRKEGQNVTLSCEQNLNHDAMYWYRQDPGQGLRLIYYSQIVNDFQKGDIAEGYSVSREKKESFPLTVTSAQKNPTAFYLCASSIGQWSNTEAFFGQGTRLTVV.

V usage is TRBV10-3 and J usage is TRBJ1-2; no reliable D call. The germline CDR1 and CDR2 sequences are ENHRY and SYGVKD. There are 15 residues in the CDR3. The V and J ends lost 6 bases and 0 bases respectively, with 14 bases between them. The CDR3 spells CAIRSGETPNYGYTF. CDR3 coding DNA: TGTGCCATCAGGTCCGGGGAAACTCCTAACTATGGCTACACCTTC.

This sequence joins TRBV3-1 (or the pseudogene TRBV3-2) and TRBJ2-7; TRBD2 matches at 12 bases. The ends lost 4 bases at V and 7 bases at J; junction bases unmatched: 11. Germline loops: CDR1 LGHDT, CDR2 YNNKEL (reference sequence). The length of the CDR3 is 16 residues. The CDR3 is CASSPLLAGGPGEQYF. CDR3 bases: TGTGCCAGCAGCCCGCTTCTAGCGGGAGGGCCGGGGGAGCAGTACTTC.

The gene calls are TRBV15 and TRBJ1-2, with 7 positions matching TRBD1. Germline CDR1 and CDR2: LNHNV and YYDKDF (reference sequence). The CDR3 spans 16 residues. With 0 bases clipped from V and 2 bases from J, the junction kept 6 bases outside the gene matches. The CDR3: CATSRDLAGGNYGYTF. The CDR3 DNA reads TGTGCCACCAGCAGAGATCTGGCAGGGGGAAACTATGGCTACACCTTC.

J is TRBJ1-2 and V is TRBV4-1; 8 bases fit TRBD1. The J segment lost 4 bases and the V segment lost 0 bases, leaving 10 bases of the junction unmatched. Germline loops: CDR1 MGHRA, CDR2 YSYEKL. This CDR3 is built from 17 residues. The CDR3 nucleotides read TGCGCCAGCAGCCAAGATCCCCGGGCAGGGGGCACCTATGGCTACACCTTC. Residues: CASSQDPRAGGTYGYTF.

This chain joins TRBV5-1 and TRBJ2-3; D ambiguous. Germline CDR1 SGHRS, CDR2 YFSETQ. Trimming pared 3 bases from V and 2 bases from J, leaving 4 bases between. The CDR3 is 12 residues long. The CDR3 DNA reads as TGCGCCAGCAGCTCCCCCACAGATACGCAGTATTTT. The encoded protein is CASSSPTDTQYF.

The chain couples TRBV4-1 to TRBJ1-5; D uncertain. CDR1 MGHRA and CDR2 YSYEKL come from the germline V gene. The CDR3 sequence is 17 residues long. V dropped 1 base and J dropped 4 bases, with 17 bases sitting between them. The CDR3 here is CASSQVGRHPRNQPQHF. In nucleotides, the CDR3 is TGCGCCAGCAGCCAAGTAGGCCGACACCCTAGGAATCAGCCCCAGCATTTT.

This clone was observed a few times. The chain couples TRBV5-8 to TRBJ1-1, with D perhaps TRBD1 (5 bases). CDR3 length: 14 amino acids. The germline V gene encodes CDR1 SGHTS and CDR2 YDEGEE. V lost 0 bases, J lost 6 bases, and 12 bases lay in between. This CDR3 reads CASSLGVGRAEAFF. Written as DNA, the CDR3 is TGTGCCAGCAGCTTGGGAGTGGGGCGCGCTGAAGCTTTCTTT. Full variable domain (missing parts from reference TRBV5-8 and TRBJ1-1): EAGVTQSPTHLIKTRGQQATLRCSPISGHTSVYWYQQALGLGLQFLLWYDEGEERNRGNFPPRFSGRQFPNYSSELNVNALELEDSALYLCASSLGVGRAEAFFGQGTRLTVV.

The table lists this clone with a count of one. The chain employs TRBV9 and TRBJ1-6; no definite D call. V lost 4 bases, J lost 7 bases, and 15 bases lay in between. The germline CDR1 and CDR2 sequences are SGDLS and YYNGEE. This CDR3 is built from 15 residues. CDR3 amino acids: CASSPPGYSNSPLHF. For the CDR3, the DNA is TGTGCCAGCAGCCCCCCCGGGTATTCCAATTCACCCCTCCACTTT.